The clone carrying this T cell receptor (beta chain) was counted at least ten times. Its antigen remains unidentified. This sample was included in a study of naive and memory T cell subsets. Study outcomes and limitations: Delayed type IV hypersensitivity infiltration was taken to explain higher tuberculin-site TCR counts. Far more TCRs reportedly came from tuberculin skin test site biopsies.

Amplification of ligated cDNA took four PCR rounds with SP2 and nested alpha and beta constant primers. Reverse transcription of blood and skin TCR RNA was primed at alpha and beta constant regions. TCRdb re-analysed the UMI-ligation and nested PCR reads in MiXCR, keeping a single row per CDR3 protein. The data show about 24,000 distinct CDR3 sequences, 5.5% to 7.5% seen once. The sample's treatment: skin biopsy from PPD injection site in Mantoux-positive individual. The library had UMIs added by 3' ligation of an oligonucleotide to TCR cDNA. This receptor was identified in an adult in good health. The sequencing used skin, collected from a tuberculin skin test site.

The CDR3 sequence: CASSPLGLGKAYNEQFF. The CDR3 DNA sequence: TGTGCCAGCAGCCCCTTGGGTTTGGGCAAAGCCTACAATGAGCAGTTCTTC. This rearrangement joins TRBV7-9 to TRBJ2-1; D uncertain. The CDR3 totals 17 residues. CDR1 is SEHNR, CDR2 FQNEAQ, per germline (reference sequence). Trimming took 5 bases from V and 2 from J, leaving 19 bases between them.